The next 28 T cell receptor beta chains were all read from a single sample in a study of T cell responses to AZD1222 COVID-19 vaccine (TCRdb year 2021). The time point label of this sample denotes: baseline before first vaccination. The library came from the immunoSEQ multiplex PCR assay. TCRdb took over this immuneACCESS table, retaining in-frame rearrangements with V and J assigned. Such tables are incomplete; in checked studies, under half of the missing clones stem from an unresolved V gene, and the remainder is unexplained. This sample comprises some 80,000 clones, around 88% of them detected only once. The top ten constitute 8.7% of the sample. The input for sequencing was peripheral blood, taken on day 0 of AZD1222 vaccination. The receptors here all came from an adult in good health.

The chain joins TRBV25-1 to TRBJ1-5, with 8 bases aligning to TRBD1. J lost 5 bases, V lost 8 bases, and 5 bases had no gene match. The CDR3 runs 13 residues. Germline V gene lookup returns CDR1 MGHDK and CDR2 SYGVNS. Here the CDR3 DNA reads TGTGCCAGCCAGGACAGGGTCGATCAGCCCCAGCATTTT. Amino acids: CASQDRVDQPQHF. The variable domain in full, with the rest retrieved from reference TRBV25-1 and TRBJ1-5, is EADIYQTPRYLVIGTGKKITLECSQTMGHDKMYWYQQDPGMELHLIHYSYGVNSTEKGDLSSESTVSRIRTEHFPLTLESARPSHTSQYLCASQDRVDQPQHFGDGTRLSIL.

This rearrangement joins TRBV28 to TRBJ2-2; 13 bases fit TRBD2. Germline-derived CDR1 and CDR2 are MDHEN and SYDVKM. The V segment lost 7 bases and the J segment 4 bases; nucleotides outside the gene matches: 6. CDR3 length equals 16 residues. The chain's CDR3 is CASIVGLAGSTGELFF. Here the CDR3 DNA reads TGTGCCAGCATAGTGGGACTAGCGGGGTCCACCGGGGAGCTGTTTTTT.

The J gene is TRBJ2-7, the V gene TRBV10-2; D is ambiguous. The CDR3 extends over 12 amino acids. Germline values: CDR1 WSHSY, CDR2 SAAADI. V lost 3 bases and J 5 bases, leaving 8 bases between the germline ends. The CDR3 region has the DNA TGCGCCAGCAGTGATGCCCAGAACGAGCAGTACTTC. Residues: CASSDAQNEQYF.

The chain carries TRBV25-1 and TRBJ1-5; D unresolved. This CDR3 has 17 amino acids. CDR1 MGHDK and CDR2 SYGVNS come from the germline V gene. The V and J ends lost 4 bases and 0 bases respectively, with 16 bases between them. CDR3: CASSGRTPGNSNQPQHF. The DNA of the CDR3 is TGTGCCAGCAGTGGTCGAACCCCGGGGAATAGCAATCAGCCCCAGCATTTT.

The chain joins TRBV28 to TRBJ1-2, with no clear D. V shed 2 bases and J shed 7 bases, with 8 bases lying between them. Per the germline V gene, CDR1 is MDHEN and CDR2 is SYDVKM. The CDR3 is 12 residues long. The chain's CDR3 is CASSLTPGGYTF. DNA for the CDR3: TGTGCCAGCAGTTTAACACCTGGTGGCTACACCTTC.

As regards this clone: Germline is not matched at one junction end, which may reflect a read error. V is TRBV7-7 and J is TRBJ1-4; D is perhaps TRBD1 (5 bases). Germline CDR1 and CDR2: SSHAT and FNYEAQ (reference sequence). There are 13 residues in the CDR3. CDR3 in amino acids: CASSPGLREKLFF. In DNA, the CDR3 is TGTGCTAGCAGCCCAGGGTTGCGCGAAAAACTGTTTTTT. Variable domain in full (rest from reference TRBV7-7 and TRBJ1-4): GAGVSQSPRYKVTKRGQDVTLRCDPISSHATLYWYQQALGQGPEFLTYFNYEAQPDKSGLPSDRFSAERPEGSISTLTIQRTEQRDSAMYRCASSPGLREKLFFGSGTQLSVL.

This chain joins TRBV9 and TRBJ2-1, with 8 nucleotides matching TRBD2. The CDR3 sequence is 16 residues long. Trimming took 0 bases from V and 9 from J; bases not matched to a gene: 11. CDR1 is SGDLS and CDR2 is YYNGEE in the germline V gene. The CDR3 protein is CASSVALAGNIGEQFF. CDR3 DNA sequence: TGTGCCAGCAGCGTAGCTTTAGCGGGGAATATTGGTGAGCAGTTCTTC.

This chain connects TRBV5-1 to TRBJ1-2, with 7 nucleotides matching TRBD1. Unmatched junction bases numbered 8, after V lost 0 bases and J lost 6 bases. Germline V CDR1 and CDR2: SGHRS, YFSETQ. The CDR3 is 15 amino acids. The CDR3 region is CASSLGAGTAHGYTF. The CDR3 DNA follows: TGCGCCAGCAGCTTGGGGGCTGGGACAGCCCATGGCTACACCTTC.

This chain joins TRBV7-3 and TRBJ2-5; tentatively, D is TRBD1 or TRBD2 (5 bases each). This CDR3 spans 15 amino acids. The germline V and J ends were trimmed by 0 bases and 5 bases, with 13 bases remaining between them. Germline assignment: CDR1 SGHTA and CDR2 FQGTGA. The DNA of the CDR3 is TGTGCCAGCAGCTTAACAGGCAGGGAGCATGAGACCCAGTACTTC. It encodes CASSLTGREHETQYF.

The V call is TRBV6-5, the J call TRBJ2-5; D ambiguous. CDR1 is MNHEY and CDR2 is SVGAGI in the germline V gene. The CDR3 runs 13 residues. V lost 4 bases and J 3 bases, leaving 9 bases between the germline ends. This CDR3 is CASSSLRKETQYF. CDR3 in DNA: TGTGCCAGCAGTTCGTTGCGTAAAGAGACCCAGTACTTC.

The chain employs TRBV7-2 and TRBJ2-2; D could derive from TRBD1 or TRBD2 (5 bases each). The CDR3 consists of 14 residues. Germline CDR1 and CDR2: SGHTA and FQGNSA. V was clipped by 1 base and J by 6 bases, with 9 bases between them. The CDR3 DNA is TGTGCCAGCAGCTTAGAATGGGGACCCGGGGAGCTGTTTTTT. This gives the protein CASSLEWGPGELFF.

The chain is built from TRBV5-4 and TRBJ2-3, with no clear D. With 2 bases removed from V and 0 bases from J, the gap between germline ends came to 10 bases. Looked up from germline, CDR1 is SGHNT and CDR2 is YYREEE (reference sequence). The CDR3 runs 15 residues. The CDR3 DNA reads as TGTGCCAGCAGCTTAACGGCGTCTAGCACAGATACGCAGTATTTT. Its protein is CASSLTASSTDTQYF.

The CDR3 sequence is CASSAESSGNTIYF. In nucleotides, the CDR3 is TGTGCCAGCTCAGCGGAGAGCTCTGGAAACACCATATATTTT. The V gene is TRBV18, the J gene TRBJ1-3; D remains unclear. In germline, CDR1 is KGHSH, CDR2 LQKENI. This CDR3 has 14 residues. V was cut by 5 bases and J by 0 bases, with 8 bases left in between.

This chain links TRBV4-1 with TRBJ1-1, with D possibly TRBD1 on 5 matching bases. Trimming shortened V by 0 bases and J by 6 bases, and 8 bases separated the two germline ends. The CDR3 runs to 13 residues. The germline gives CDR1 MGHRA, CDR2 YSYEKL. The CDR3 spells CASSQDIRAEAFF. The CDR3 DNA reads TGCGCCAGCAGCCAAGATATCAGGGCTGAAGCTTTCTTT.

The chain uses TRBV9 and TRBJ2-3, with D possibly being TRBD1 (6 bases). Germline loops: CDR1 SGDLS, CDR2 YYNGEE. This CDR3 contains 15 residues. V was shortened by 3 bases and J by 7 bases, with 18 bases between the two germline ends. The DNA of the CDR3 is TGTGCCAGCAGCGGAAAGGGGGACGATGGGAATACGCAGTATTTT. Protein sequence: CASSGKGDDGNTQYF.

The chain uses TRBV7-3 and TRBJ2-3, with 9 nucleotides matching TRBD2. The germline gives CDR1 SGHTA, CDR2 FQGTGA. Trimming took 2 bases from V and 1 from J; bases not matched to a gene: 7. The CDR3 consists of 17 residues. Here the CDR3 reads CASSLRAGGPRTDTQYF. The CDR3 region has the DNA TGTGCCAGCAGCTTACGTGCGGGGGGGCCCCGCACAGATACGCAGTATTTT.

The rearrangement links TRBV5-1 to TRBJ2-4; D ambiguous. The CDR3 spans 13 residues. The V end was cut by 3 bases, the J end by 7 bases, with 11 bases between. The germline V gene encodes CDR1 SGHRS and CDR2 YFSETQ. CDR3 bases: TGCGCCAGCAGCTACGACTCGCCGAACATTCAGTACTTC. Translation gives CASSYDSPNIQYF. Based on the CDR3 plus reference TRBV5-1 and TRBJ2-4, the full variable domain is KAGVTQTPRYLIKTRGQQVTLSCSPISGHRSVSWYQQTPGQGLQFLFEYFSETQRNKGNFPGRFSGRQFSNSRSEMNVSTLELGDSALYLCASSYDSPNIQYFGAGTRLSVL.

CDR3 residues: CASSLGSGDDYGYTF. For the CDR3, the DNA is TGTGCCAGCAGCTTGGGTTCGGGGGATGACTATGGCTACACCTTC. The chain employs TRBV5-5 and TRBJ1-2, with D tentatively TRBD1 (5 bases). V lost 0 bases and J 3 bases, leaving 12 bases between the germline ends. This CDR3 spans 15 amino acids. Germline CDR1 is SGHKS and CDR2 is YYEKEE (reference sequence).

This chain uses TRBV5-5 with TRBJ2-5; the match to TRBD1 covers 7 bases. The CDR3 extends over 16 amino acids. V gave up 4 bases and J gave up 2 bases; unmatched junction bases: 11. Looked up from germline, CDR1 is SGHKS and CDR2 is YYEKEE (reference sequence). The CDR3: CASSQIGTASQETQYF. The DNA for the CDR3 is TGTGCCAGCAGCCAAATCGGGACAGCGTCACAAGAGACCCAGTACTTC.

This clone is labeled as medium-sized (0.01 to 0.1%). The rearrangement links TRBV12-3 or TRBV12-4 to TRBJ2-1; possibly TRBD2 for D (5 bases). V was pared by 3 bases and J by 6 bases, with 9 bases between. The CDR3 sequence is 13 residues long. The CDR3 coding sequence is TGTGCCAGCAGTTTGGACTCGGGCAATGAGCAGTTCTTC. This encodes CASSLDSGNEQFF.

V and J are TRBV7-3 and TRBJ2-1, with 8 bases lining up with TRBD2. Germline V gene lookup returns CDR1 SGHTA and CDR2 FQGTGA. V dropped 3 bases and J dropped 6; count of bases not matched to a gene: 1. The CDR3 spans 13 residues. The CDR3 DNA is TGTGCCAGCAGCTTTGGGACTAGCAATGAGCAGTTCTTC. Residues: CASSFGTSNEQFF.

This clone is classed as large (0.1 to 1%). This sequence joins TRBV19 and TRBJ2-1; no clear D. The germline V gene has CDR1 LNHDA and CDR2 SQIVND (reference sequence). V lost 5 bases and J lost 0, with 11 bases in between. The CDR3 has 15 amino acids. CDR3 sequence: CASSLGRSSYNEQFF. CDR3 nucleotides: TGTGCCAGTAGTTTGGGCAGAAGCTCCTACAATGAGCAGTTCTTC.

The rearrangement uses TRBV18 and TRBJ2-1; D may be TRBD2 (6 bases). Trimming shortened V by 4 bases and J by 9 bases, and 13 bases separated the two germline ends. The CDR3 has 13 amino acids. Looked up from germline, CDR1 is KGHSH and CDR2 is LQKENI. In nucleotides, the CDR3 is TGTGCCAGCTCACGGTCGACTAGTTTTGAGCAGTTCTTC. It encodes CASSRSTSFEQFF.

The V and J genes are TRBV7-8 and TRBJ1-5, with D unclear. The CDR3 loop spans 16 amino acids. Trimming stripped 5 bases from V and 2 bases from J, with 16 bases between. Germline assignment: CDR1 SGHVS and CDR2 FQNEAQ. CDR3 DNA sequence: TGTGCCAGCAGCCCATGGACCAAACCGGGCAATCAGCCCCAGCATTTT. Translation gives CASSPWTKPGNQPQHF.

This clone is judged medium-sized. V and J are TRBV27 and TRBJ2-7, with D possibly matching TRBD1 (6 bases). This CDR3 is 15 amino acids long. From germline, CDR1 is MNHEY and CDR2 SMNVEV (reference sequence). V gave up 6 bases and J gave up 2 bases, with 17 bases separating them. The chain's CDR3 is CASSPQGLRAYEQYF. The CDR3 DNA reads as TGTGCCAGCAGCCCACAGGGATTGAGGGCCTACGAGCAGTACTTC.

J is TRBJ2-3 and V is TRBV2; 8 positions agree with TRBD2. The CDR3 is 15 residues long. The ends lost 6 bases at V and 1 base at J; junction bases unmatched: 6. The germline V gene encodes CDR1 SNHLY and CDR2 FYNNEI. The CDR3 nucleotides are TGTGCCAGCAGAACTAGCGGTTTCGGCACAGATACGCAGTATTTT. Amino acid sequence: CASRTSGFGTDTQYF. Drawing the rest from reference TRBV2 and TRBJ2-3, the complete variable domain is EPEVTQTPSHQVTQMGQEVILRCVPISNHLYFYWYRQILGQKVEFLVSFYNNEISEKSEIFDDQFSVERPDGSNFTLKIRSTKLEDSAMYFCASRTSGFGTDTQYFGPGTRLTVL.

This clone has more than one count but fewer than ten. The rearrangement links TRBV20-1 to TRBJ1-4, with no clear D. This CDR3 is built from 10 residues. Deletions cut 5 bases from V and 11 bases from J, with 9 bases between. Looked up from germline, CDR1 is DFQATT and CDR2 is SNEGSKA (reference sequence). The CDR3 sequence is CSAQPEKLFF. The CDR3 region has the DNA TGCAGTGCTCAGCCAGAGAAACTGTTTTTT.

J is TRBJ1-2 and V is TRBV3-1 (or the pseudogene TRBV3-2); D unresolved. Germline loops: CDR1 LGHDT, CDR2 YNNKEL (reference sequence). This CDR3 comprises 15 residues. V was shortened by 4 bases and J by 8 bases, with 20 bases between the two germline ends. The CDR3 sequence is CASSLRSPRVGGYTF. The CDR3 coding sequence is TGTGCCAGCAGCCTGAGAAGTCCTCGGGTTGGCGGCTACACCTTC.